This entry concerns a single TCR beta chain. What it recognizes is unknown. Amplification of ligated cDNA took four PCR rounds with SP2 and nested alpha and beta constant primers. Blood and skin TCR RNA was reverse transcribed with alpha and beta constant primers. TCRdb re-called the 5' RACE reads with MiXCR, one entry per CDR3 protein. The profile shows roughly 62,000 distinct CDR3 sequences, more than 6.5% of them singletons. This specimen comes from a study of naive and memory T cell subsets. Points from the study as a whole: This RNA-based method may be sensitive to activation-related transcript changes.

TCR cDNA received a 3' ligated oligonucleotide that carried a UMI. RNA was extracted from approximately 2.6 ml of whole blood of healthy adults. Reverse transcription used DNase-treated unsorted total RNA, aiming for about 1 to 1000 ng. V lost 3 bases and J lost 7; bases outside the gene matches: 8. The CDR3 has 15 amino acids. CDR1 is SGHNT, CDR2 YENEEA, per germline. This TCR was sampled from a female donor in good health. The chain is built from TRBV11-3 and TRBJ2-1; 8 positions match TRBD2. The CDR3, as DNA: TGTGCCAGCAGCTTTGGGGGCGGGAGGTTTAATGAGCAGTTCTTC. This encodes CASSFGGGRFNEQFF.